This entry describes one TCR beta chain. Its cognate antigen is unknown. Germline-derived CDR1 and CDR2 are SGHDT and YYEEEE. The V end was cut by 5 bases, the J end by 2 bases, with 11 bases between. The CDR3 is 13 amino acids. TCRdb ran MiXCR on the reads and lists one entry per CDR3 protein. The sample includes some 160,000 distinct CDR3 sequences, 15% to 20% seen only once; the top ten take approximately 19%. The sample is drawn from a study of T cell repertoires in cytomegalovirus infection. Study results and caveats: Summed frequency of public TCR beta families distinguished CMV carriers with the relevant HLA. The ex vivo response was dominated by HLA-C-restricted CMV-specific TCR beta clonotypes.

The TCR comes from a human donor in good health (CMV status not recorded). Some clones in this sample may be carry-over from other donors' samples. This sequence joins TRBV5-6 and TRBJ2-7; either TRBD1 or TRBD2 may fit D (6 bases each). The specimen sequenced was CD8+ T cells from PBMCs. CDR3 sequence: CASRGGLTYEQYF. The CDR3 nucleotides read TGTGCCAGCAGGGGGGGCCTCACCTACGAGCAGTACTTC.